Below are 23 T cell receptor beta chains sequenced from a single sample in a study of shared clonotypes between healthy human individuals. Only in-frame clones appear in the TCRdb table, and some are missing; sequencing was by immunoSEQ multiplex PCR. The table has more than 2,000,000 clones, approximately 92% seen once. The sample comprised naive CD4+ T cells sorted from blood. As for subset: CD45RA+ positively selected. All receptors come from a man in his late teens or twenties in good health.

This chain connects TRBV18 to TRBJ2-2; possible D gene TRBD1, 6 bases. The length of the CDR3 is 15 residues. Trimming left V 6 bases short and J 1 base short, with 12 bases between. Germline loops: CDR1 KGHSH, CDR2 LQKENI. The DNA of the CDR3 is TGTGCCAGCTCGAGGATACAGGGGAACACCGGGGAGCTGTTTTTT. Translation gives CASSRIQGNTGELFF.

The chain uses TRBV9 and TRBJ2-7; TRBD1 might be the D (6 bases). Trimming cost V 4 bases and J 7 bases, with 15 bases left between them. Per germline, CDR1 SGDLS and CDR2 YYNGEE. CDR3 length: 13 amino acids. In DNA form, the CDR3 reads TGTGCCAGCAGCCAATATCCCGGGACAGAGCAGTACTTC. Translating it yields CASSQYPGTEQYF.

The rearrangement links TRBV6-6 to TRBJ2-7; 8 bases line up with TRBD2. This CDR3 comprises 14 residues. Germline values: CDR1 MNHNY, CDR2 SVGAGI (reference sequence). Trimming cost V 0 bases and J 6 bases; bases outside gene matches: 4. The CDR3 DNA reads TGTGCCAGCAGTTACTCGGGACTAGTGGGCGAGCAGTACTTC. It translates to CASSYSGLVGEQYF.

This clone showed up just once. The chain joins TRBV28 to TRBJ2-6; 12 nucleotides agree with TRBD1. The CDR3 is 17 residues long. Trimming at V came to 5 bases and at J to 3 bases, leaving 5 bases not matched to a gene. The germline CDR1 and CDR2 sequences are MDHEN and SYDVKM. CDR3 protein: CASSRDRGRIGANVLTF. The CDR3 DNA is TGTGCCAGCAGTCGGGACAGGGGGCGAATTGGGGCCAACGTCCTGACTTTC.

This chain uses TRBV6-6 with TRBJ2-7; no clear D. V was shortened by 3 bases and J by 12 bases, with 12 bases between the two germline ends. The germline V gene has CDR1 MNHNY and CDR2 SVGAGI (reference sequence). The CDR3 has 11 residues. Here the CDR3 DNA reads TGTGCCAGCAGTTATAACCGTTATTGGTACTTC. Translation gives CASSYNRYWYF.

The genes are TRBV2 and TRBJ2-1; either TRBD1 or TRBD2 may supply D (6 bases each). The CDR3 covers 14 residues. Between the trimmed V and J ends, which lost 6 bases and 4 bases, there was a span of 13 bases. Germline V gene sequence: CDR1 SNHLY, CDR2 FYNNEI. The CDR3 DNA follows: TGTGCCAGCAGCGGGGGCTACCTTTACAATGAGCAGTTCTTC. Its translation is CASSGGYLYNEQFF.

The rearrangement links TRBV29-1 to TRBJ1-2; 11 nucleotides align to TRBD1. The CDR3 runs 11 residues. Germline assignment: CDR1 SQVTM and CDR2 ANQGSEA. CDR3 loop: CRGQGGHGYTF. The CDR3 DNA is TGCAGGGGACAGGGGGGCCATGGCTACACCTTC.

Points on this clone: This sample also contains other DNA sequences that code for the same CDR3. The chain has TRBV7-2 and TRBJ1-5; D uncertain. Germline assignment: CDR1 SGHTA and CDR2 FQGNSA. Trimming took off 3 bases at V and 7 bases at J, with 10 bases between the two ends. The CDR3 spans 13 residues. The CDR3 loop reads CASSLDLGQPQHF. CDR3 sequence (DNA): TGTGCCAGCAGCTTGGACCTGGGACAGCCCCAGCATTTT. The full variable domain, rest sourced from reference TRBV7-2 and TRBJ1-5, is GAGVSQSPSNKVTEKGKDVELRCDPISGHTALYWYRQSLGQGLEFLIYFQGNSAPDKSGLPSDRFSAERTGGSVSTLTIQRTQQEDSAVYLCASSLDLGQPQHFGDGTRLSIL.

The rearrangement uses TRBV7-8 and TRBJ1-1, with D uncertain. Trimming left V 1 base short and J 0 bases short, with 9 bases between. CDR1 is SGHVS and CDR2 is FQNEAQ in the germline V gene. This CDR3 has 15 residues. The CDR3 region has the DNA TGTGCCAGCAGCTTAGTTTTGGCTATGAACACTGAAGCTTTCTTT. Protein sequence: CASSLVLAMNTEAFF.

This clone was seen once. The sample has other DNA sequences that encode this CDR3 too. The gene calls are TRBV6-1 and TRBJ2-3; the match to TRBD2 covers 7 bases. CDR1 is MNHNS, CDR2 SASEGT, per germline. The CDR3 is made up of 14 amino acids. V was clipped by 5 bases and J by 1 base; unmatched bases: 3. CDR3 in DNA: TGTGCCAGCAGTCCCGCGGGGGGCACAGATACGCAGTATTTT. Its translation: CASSPAGGTDTQYF.

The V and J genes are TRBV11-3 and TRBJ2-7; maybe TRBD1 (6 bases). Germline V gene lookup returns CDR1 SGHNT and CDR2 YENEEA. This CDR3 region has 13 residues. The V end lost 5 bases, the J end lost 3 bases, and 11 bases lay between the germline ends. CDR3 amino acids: CASSDLDSYEQYF. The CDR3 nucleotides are TGTGCCAGCAGCGATTTGGACAGCTACGAGCAGTACTTC.

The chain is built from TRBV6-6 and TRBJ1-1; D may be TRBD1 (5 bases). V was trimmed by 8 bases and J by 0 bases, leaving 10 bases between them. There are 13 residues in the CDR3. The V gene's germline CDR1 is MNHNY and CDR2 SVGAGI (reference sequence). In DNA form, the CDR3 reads TGTGCCAGCGCTGTGGACATGAACACTGAAGCTTTCTTT. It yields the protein CASAVDMNTEAFF.

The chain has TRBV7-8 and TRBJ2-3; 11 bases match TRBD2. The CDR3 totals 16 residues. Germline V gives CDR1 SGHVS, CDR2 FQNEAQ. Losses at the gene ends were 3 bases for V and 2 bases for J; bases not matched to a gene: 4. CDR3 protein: CASSFPSGGYTDTQYF. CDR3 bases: TGTGCCAGCAGCTTCCCTAGCGGGGGGTACACAGATACGCAGTATTTT.

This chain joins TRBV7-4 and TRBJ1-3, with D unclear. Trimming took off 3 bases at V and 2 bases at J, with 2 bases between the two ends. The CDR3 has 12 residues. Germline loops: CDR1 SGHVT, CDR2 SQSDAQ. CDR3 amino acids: CASSLAGNTIYF. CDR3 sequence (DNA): TGTGCCAGCAGCTTGGCTGGAAACACCATATATTTT.

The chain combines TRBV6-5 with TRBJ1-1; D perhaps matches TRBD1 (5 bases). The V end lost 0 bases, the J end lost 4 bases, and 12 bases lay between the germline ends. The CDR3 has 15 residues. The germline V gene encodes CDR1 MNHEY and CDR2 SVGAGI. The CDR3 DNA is TGTGCCAGCAGTTACTCGGTCAGGGTTAGCACTGAAGCTTTCTTT. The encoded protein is CASSYSVRVSTEAFF.

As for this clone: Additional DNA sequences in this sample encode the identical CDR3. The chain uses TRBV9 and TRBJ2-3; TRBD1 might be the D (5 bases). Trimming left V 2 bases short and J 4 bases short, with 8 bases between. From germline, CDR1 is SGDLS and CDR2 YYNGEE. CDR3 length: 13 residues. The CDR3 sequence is CASSVVGADTQYF. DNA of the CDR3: TGTGCCAGCAGCGTGGTAGGGGCAGATACGCAGTATTTT.

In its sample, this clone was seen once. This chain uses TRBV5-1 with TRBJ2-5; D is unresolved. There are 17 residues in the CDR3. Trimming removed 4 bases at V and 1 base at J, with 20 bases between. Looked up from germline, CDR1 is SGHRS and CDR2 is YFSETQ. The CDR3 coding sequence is TGCGCCAGCAGCGTACTTTTCGACTTACGGCCCCAAGAGACCCAGTACTTC. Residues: CASSVLFDLRPQETQYF.

The CDR3 region is CASSRGTASPSSTDTQYF. Here the CDR3 DNA reads TGTGCCAGCAGCCGGGGGACAGCCTCACCGAGTAGCACAGATACGCAGTATTTT. V and J are TRBV5-4 and TRBJ2-3, with a tentative D call TRBD1 (7 bases). Germline-derived CDR1 and CDR2 are SGHNT and YYREEE (reference sequence). V was clipped by 4 bases and J by 0 bases, with 21 bases between them. CDR3 length: 18 residues. The entire variable domain, with the rest obtained from reference TRBV5-4 and TRBJ2-3, is as follows: ETGVTQSPTHLIKTRGQQVTLRCSSQSGHNTVSWYQQALGQGPQFIFQYYREEENGRGNFPPRFSGLQFPNYSSELNVNALELDDSALYLCASSRGTASPSSTDTQYFGPGTRLTVL.

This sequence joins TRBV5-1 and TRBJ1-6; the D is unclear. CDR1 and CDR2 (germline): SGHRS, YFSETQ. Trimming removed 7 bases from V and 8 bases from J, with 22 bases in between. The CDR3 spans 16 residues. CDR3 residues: CASGMGIRSLYSPLHF. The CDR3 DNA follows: TGCGCCAGCGGGATGGGGATCCGGTCCCTTTATTCACCCCTCCACTTT.

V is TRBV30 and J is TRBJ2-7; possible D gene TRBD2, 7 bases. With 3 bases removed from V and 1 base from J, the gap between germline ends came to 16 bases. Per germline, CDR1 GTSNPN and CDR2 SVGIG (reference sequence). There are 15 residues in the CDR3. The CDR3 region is CAWRFRTAGSYEQYF. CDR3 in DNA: TGTGCCTGGAGATTTAGGACAGCGGGATCCTACGAGCAGTACTTC.

CDR3 DNA: TGTGCCAGCAGCTTAGGCGGATTTGATACGCAGTATTTT. Residues: CASSLGGFDTQYF. The chain has TRBV7-6 and TRBJ2-3; no clear D. V lost 1 base, J lost 6 bases, and 8 bases lay in between. The CDR3 has 13 residues. CDR1 and CDR2 from the germline V gene are SGHVS and FNYEAQ.

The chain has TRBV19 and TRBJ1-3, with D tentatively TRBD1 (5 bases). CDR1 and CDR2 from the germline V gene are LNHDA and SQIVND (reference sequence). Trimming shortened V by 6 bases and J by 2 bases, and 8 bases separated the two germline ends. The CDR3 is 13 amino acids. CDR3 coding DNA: TGTGCCAGTAGGACAGAGCCTGGAAACACCATATATTTT. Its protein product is CASRTEPGNTIYF. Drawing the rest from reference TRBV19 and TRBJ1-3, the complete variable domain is DGGITQSPKYLFRKEGQNVTLSCEQNLNHDAMYWYRQDPGQGLRLIYYSQIVNDFQKGDIAEGYSVSREKKESFPLTVTSAQKNPTAFYLCASRTEPGNTIYFGEGSWLTVV.

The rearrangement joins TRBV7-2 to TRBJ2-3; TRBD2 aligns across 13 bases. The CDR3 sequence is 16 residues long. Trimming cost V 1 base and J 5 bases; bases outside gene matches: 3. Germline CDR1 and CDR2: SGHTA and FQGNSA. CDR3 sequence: CASSLGLAGGRDTQYF. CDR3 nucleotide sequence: TGTGCCAGCAGCTTAGGACTAGCGGGGGGAAGAGATACGCAGTATTTT. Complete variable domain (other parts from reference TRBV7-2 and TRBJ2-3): GAGVSQSPSNKVTEKGKDVELRCDPISGHTALYWYRQSLGQGLEFLIYFQGNSAPDKSGLPSDRFSAERTGGSVSTLTIQRTQQEDSAVYLCASSLGLAGGRDTQYFGPGTRLTVL.